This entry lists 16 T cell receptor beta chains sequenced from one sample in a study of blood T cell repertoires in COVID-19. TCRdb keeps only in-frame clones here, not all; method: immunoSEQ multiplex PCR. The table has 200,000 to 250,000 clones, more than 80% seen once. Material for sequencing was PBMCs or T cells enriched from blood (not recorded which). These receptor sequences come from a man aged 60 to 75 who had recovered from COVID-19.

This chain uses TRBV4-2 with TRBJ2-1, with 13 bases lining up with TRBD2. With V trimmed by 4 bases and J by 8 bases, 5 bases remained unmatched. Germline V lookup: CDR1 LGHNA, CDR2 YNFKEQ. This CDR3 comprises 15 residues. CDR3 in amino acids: CASSLRTSGGYEQFF. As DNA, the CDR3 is TGTGCCAGCAGCCTCCGGACTAGCGGGGGCTATGAGCAGTTCTTC.

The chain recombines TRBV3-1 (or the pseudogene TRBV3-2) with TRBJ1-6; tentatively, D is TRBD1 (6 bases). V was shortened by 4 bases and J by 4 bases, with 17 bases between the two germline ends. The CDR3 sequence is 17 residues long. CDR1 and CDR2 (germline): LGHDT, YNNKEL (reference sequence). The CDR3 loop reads CASSPRDHDRYNSPLHF. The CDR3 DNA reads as TGTGCCAGCAGCCCTCGAGATCATGACAGGTATAATTCACCCCTCCACTTT.

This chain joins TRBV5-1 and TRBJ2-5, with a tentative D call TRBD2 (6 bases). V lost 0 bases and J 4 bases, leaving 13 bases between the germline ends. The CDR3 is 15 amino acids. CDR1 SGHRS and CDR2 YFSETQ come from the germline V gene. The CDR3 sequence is CASSLAGGVAETQYF. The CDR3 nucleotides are TGCGCCAGCAGCTTGGCCGGCGGGGTGGCAGAGACCCAGTACTTC.

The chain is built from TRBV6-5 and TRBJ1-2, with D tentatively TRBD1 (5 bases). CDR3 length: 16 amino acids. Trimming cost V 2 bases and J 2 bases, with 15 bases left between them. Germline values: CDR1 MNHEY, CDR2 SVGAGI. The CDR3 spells CASSYPHGGTNYGYTF. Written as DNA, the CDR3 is TGTGCCAGCAGTTACCCACACGGGGGAACCAACTATGGCTACACCTTC.

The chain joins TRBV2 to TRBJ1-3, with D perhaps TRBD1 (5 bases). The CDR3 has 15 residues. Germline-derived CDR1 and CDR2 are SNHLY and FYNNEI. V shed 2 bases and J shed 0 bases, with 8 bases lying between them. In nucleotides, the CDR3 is TGTGCCAGCAGTGAACACAGGATCTCTGGAAACACCATATATTTT. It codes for CASSEHRISGNTIYF.

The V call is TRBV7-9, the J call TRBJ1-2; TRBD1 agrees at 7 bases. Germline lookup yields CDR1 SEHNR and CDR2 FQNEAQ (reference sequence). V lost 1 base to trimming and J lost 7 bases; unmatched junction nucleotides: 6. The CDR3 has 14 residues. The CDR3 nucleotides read TGTGCCAGCAGCTTAGAGGAGGGGGCAGGTGGCTACACCTTC. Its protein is CASSLEEGAGGYTF.

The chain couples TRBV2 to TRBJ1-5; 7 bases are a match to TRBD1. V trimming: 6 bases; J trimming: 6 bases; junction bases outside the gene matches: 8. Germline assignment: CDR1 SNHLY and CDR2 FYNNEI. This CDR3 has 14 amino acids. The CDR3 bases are TGTGCCAGCAGGGCAGGGGCAGGGGGTCAGCCCCAGCATTTT. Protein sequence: CASRAGAGGQPQHF.

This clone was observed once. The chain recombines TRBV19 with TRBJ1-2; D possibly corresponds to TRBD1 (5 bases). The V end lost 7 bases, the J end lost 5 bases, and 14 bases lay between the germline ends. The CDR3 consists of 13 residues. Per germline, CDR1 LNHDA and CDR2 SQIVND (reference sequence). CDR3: CASKQGSRYGYTF. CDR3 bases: TGTGCCAGTAAGCAGGGTTCGCGGTATGGCTACACCTTC.

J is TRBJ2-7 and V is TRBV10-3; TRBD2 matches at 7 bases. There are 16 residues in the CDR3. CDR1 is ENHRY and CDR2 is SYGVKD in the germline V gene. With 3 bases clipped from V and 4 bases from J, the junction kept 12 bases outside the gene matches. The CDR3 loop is CAISDPGGGEEYEQYF. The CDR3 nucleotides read TGTGCCATCAGTGACCCCGGGGGAGGGGAGGAATACGAGCAGTACTTC.

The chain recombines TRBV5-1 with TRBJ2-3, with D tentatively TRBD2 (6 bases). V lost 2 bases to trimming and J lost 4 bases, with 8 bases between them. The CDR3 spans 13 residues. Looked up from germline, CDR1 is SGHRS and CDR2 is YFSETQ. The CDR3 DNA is TGCGCCAGCAGCTTCGGGGGTTCAGATACGCAGTATTTT. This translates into CASSFGGSDTQYF.

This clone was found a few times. The CDR3 DNA follows: TGCAGCGTTGAGTACAACCAAGAGACCCAGTACTTC. This sequence encodes CSVEYNQETQYF. The genes are TRBV29-1 and TRBJ2-5, with unresolved D. This CDR3 contains 12 residues. Trimming cost V 3 bases and J 0 bases, with 5 bases left between them. CDR1 and CDR2 from the germline V gene are SQVTM and ANQGSEA.

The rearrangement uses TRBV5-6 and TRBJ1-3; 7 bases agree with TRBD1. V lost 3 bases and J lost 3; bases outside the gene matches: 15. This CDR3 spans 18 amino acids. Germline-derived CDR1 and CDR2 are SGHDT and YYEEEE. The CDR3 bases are TGTGCCAGCAGCTCCGTCAAAAGCCGTGGGACAGATGGAAACACCATATATTTT. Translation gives CASSSVKSRGTDGNTIYF.

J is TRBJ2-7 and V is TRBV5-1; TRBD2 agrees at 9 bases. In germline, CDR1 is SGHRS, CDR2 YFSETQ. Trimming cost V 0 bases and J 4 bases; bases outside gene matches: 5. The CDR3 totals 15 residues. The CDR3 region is CASSLGAGGPYEQYF. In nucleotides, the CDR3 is TGCGCCAGCAGCTTGGGAGCGGGGGGACCGTACGAGCAGTACTTC.

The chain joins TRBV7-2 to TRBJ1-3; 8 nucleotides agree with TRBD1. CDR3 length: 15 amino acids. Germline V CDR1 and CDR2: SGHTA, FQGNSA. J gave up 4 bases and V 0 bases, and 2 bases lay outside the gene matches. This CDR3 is CASSLAGDRGNTIYF. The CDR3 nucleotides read TGTGCCAGCAGCTTAGCGGGGGACAGGGGAAACACCATATATTTT.

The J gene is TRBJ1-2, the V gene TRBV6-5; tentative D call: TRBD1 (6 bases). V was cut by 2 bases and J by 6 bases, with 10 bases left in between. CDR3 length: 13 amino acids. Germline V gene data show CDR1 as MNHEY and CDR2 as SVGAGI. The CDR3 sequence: CASSYRGGDGYTF. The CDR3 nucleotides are TGTGCCAGCAGTTACCGAGGGGGAGATGGCTACACCTTC.

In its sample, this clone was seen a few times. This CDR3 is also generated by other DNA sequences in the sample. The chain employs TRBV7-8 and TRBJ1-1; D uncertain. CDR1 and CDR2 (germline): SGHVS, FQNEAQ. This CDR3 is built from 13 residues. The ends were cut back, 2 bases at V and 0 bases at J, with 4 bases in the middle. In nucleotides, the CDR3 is TGTGCCAGCAGCTTATCAATGAACACTGAAGCTTTCTTT. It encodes CASSLSMNTEAFF.